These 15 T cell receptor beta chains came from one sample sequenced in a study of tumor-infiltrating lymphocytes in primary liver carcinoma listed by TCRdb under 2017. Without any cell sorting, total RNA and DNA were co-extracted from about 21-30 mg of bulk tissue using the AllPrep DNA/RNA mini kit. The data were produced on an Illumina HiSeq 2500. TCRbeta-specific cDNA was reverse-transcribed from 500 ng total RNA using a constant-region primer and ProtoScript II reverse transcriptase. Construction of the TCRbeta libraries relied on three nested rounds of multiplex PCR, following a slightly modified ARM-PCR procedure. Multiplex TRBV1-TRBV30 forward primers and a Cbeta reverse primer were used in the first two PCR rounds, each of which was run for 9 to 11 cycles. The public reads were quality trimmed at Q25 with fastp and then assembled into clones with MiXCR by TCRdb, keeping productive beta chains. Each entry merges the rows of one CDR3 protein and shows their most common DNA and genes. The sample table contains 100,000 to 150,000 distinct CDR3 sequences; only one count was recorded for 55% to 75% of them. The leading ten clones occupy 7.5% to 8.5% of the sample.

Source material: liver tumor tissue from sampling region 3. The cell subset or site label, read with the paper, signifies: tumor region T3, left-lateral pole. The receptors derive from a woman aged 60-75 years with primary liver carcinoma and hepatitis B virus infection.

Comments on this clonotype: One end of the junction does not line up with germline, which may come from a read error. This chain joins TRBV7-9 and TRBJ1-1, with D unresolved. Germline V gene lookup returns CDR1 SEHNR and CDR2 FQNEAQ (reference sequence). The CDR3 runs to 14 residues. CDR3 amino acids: CAISLETSNTEAFF. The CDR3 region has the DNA TGTGCCATCAGCTTGGAGACGTCGAACACTGAAGCTTTCTTT.

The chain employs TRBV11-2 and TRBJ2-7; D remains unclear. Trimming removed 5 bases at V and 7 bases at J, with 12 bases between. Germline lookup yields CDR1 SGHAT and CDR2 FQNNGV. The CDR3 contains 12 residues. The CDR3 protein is CASSRFVKEQYF. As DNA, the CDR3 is TGTGCCAGCAGCCGGTTTGTCAAGGAGCAGTACTTC.

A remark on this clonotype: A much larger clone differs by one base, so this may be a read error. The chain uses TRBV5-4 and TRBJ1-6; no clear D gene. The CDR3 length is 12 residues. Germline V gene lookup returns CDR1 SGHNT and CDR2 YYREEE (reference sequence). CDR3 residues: CASSLYNSHLHF. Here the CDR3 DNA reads TGTGCCAGCAGCCTCTACAATTCACACCTCCACTTT.

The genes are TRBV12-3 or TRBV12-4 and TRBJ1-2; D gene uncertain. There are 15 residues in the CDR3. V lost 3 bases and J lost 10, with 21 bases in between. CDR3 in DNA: TGTGCCAGCAGTTTTCGGACGATTGGAGCGACAAACTACACCTTC. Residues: CASSFRTIGATNYTF.

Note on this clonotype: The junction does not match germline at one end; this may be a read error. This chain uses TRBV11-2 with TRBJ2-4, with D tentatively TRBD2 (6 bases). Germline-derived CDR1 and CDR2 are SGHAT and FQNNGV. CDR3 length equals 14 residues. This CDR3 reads CASSLAGPKNTQCF. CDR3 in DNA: TGTGCCAGTAGCTTGGCGGGACCGAAAAACACTCAGTGCTTC.

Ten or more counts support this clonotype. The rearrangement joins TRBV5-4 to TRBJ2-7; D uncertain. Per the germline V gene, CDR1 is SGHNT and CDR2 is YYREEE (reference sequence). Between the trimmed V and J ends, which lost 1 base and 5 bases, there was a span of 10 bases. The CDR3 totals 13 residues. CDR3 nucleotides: TGTGCCAGCAGCTTGATCCCCCGGGACGAGCAGTACTTC. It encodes CASSLIPRDEQYF.

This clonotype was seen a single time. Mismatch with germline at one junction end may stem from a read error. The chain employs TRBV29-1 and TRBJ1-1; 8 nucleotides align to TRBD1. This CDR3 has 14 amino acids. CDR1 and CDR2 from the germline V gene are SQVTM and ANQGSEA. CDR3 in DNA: TGCAGCGCCAGGGACAGGAACCTGAACATTGAAGCCTTCTTT. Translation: CSARDRNLNIEAFF. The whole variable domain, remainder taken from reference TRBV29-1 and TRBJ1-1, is SAVISQKPSRDICQRGTSLTIQCQVDSQVTMMFWYRQQPGQSLTLIATANQGSEATYESGFVIDKFPISRPNLTFSTLTVSNMSPEDSSIYLCSARDRNLNIEAFFGQGTRLTVV.

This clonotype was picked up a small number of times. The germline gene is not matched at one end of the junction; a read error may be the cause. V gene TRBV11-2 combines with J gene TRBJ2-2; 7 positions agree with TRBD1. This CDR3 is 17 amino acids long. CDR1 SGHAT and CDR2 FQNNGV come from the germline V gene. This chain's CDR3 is CASSLRSAGDRSGELSF. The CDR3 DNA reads TGTGCCAGCAGCCTCAGATCGGCTGGGGACAGATCCGGGGAGCTGTCTTTT.

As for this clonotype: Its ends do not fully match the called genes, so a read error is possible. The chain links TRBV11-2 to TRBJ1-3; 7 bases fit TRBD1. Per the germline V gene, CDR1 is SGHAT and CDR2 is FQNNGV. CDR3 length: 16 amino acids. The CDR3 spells CAGSFTGASSGNTIHF. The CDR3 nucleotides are TGTGCCGGCAGCTTTACAGGGGCCAGCTCTGGAAACACCATACATTTT.

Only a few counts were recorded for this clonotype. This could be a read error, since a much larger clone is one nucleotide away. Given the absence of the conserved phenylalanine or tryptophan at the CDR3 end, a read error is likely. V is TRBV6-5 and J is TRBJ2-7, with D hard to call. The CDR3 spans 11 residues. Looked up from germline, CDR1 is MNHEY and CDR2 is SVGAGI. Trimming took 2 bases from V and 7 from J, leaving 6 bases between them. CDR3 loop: CASSYLGEQYI. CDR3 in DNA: TGTGCCAGCAGTTACCTGGGGGAGCAGTACATC.

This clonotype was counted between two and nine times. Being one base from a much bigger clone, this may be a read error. The CDR3 protein is CVSSEADSGSYGYTF. The CDR3 DNA reads TGTGTCAGCAGTGAAGCGGACTCAGGGTCCTATGGCTACACCTTC. The V gene is TRBV6-1, the J gene TRBJ1-2, with D possibly TRBD1 on 5 matching bases. The CDR3 runs to 15 residues. Germline V CDR1 and CDR2: MNHNS, SASEGT.

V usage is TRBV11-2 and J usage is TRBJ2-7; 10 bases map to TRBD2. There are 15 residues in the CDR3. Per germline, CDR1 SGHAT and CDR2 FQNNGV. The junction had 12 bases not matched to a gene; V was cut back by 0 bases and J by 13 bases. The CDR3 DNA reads TGTGCCAGCAGCTTAGAGAAGGGGGGACTAGCGATGTATTACTTC. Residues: CASSLEKGGLAMYYF.

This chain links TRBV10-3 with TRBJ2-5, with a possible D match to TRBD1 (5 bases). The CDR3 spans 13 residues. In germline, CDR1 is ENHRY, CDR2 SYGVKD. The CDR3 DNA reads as TGTGTCAACAGGCAGGATGGCCAAGAGACCCAGTACTTC. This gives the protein CVNRQDGQETQYF.

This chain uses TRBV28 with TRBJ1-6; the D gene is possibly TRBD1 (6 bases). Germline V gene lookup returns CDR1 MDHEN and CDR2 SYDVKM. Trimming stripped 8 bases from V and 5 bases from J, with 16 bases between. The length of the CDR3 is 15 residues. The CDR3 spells CASSYLQGNNSPLHF. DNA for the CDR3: TGTGCCAGCTCCTACCTACAGGGAAATAATTCACCCCTCCACTTT.

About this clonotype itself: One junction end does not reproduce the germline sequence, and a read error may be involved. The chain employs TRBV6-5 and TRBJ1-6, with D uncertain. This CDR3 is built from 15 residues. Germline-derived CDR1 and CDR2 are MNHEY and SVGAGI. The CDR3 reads CASSYSGSLGSPHHF. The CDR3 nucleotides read TGTGCCAGCAGTTACTCTGGGAGTCTTGGATCACCCCACCACTTT.